Below are 20 T cell receptor beta chains sequenced from a single sample in a study of identical twins. TCRdb redid the calling of the 5' RACE reads with MiXCR, one entry per CDR3 protein. Of some 500,000 distinct CDR3 sequences in the sample, over 8.5% were seen once. The same specimen was also included in a second study, on yellow fever vaccine responses in identical twins.

The sample consisted of PBMCs. Receptors originate from a woman aged 18-29 years in good health.

This clonotype appeared a few times. The J gene is TRBJ1-3, the V gene TRBV12-3 or TRBV12-4; D is undetermined. V shed 1 base and J shed 4 bases, with 17 bases lying between them. The length of the CDR3 is 17 residues. CDR3 DNA sequence: TGTGCCAGCAGTTTAGAACTGGGTGGCGTCTACGGAAACACCATATATTTT. The encoded protein is CASSLELGGVYGNTIYF.

This chain uses TRBV23-1 with TRBJ2-7; 11 bases agree with TRBD2. TRBV23-1 falls under the ORF class, with uncertain function. The V gene end was trimmed by 6 bases and the J gene end by 5 bases; junction bases not matched to a gene: 21. The CDR3 is 19 residues long. The DNA of the CDR3 is TGCGCCAGCAGCCCCCGAACTAGCGGGAGCTCTAGGGCGGACCACGAGCAGTACTTC. Protein: CASSPRTSGSSRADHEQYF.

This clonotype appeared many times. The rearrangement joins TRBV7-2 to TRBJ2-7; TRBD2 might be the D (6 bases). The CDR3 sequence is 13 residues long. Germline V gives CDR1 SGHTA, CDR2 FQGNSA. V was shortened by 3 bases and J by 3 bases, with 9 bases between the two germline ends. The CDR3 here is CASSLRGLYEQYF. CDR3 DNA: TGTGCCAGCAGCTTGAGGGGACTCTACGAGCAGTACTTC. Drawing the rest from reference TRBV7-2 and TRBJ2-7, the complete variable domain is GAGVSQSPSNKVTEKGKDVELRCDPISGHTALYWYRQSLGQGLEFLIYFQGNSAPDKSGLPSDRFSAERTGGSVSTLTIQRTQQEDSAVYLCASSLRGLYEQYFGPGTRLTVT.

Remarks on this clonotype: Mismatch with germline at one junction end may stem from a read error. The CDR3 sequence is CANSQTNGGTIDEQFF. Here the CDR3 DNA reads TGCGCCAACAGCCAAACGAATGGCGGGACCATCGATGAGCAGTTCTTC. The V gene is TRBV4-1, the J gene TRBJ2-1; maybe TRBD2 (6 bases). The CDR3 has 16 amino acids. Germline-derived CDR1 and CDR2 are MGHRA and YSYEKL.

The chain is built from TRBV11-2 and TRBJ2-7; D gene uncertain. Trimming left V 3 bases short and J 2 bases short, with 23 bases between. Per germline, CDR1 SGHAT and CDR2 FQNNGV. The CDR3 extends over 18 amino acids. The CDR3 DNA reads TGTGCCAGCAGCTTCGGCGCAGGTCGACGGACGGTCGCCTACGAGCAGTACTTC. Translating it yields CASSFGAGRRTVAYEQYF.

Many counts were recorded for this clonotype. This chain joins TRBV28 and TRBJ2-7, with D tentatively TRBD1 (5 bases). Per the germline V gene, CDR1 is MDHEN and CDR2 is SYDVKM. Trimming took off 7 bases at V and 0 bases at J, with 10 bases between the two ends. This CDR3 has 13 residues. The CDR3 DNA is TGTGCCAGCACTCTGGGGCTCTCCTACGAGCAGTACTTC. Translating gives CASTLGLSYEQYF. The full variable domain, in which reference TRBV28 and TRBJ2-7 provide the parts outside the CDR3, is DVKVTQSSRYLVKRTGEKVFLECVQDMDHENMFWYRQDPGLGLRLIYFSYDVKMKEKGDIPEGYSVSREKKERFSLILESASTNQTSMYLCASTLGLSYEQYFGPGTRLTVT.

CDR3 nucleotide sequence: TGTGCCAGCAAGTTGACTAGCGGGAGTTGGGAGACCCAGTACTTC. The encoded protein is CASKLTSGSWETQYF. The chain uses TRBV27 and TRBJ2-5, with 12 bases that match TRBD2. Unmatched junction bases numbered 8, after V lost 7 bases and J lost 5 bases. Germline V CDR1 and CDR2: MNHEY, SMNVEV (reference sequence). This CDR3 is 15 amino acids long.

This clonotype has ten or more counts. This sequence joins TRBV11-1 and TRBJ1-1; no reliable D call. The V gene's germline CDR1 is SGHAT and CDR2 FQDESV (reference sequence). The CDR3 runs 13 residues. V lost 5 bases and J lost 4, with 11 bases in between. The CDR3 sequence: CASSPGDGTEAFF. The CDR3 DNA follows: TGTGCCAGCAGCCCGGGCGACGGCACTGAAGCTTTCTTT.

This chain links TRBV28 with TRBJ2-3; possible D gene TRBD2, 5 bases. The germline V gene encodes CDR1 MDHEN and CDR2 SYDVKM. V gave up 3 bases and J gave up 3 bases, with 10 bases separating them. This CDR3 is 14 amino acids long. The DNA for the CDR3 is TGTGCCAGCAGTTTCGACTCGGGGACAGATACGCAGTATTTT. Translated: CASSFDSGTDTQYF.

This clonotype was detected ten times or more. The rearrangement links TRBV29-1 to TRBJ1-1; D is undetermined. The CDR3 has 12 residues. Trimming shortened V by 3 bases and J by 4 bases, and 9 bases separated the two germline ends. From germline, CDR1 is SQVTM and CDR2 ANQGSEA. The CDR3 coding sequence is TGCAGCGTTGAGCCCGCGGTCACTGAAGCTTTCTTT. Residues: CSVEPAVTEAFF. Looking up the rest from reference TRBV29-1 and TRBJ1-1 gives the full variable domain: SAVISQKPSRDICQRGTSLTIQCQVDSQVTMMFWYRQQPGQSLTLIATANQGSEATYESGFVIDKFPISRPNLTFSTLTVSNMSPEDSSIYLCSVEPAVTEAFFGQGTRLTVV.

There are a few counts of this clonotype. The chain employs TRBV7-8 and TRBJ2-7; the match to TRBD2 covers 13 bases. The V segment lost 1 base and the J segment 4 bases; nucleotides outside the gene matches: 7. Germline CDR1 SGHVS, CDR2 FQNEAQ. CDR3 length: 17 amino acids. The CDR3 DNA reads TGTGCCAGCAGCTTAGTAGGACTAGCGGGAGAGGGTTACGAGCAGTACTTC. This encodes CASSLVGLAGEGYEQYF.

This clonotype was seen at least ten times. V usage is TRBV7-8 and J usage is TRBJ2-1; possibly TRBD2 for D (5 bases). The CDR3 extends over 16 amino acids. Germline assignment: CDR1 SGHVS and CDR2 FQNEAQ. The V end lost 1 base, the J end lost 7 bases, and 17 bases lay between the germline ends. CDR3 amino acids: CASSLELQDSRNEQFF. In DNA, the CDR3 is TGTGCCAGCAGCTTAGAGCTTCAGGACTCCCGGAATGAGCAGTTCTTC.

This clonotype was recorded a few times. Here the CDR3 DNA reads TGCGCCAGCAGCCAAGATTTCCACCTTACTAACTATGGCTACACCTTC. Translated, it gives CASSQDFHLTNYGYTF. The V and J genes are TRBV4-3 and TRBJ1-2; no clear D gene. Trimming pared 0 bases from V and 0 bases from J, leaving 11 bases between. The CDR3 is made up of 16 amino acids. Germline CDR1 and CDR2: LGHNA and YSLEER.

This clonotype was picked up a small number of times. This chain links TRBV20-1 with TRBJ1-2; the D gene is possibly TRBD1 (6 bases). V was pared by 6 bases and J by 1 base, with 24 bases between. The CDR3 extends over 17 amino acids. Per the germline V gene, CDR1 is DFQATT and CDR2 is SNEGSKA (reference sequence). CDR3 region: CSALTSFPGQVNYGYTF. The DNA of the CDR3 is TGCAGTGCCCTAACCTCTTTTCCGGGACAAGTTAACTATGGCTACACCTTC.

This clonotype showed up many times. The chain uses TRBV3-1 and TRBJ2-7; TRBD1 is a possible D gene (5 bases). There are 16 residues in the CDR3. CDR1 and CDR2 from the germline V gene are LGHDT and YNNKEL (reference sequence). V was cut by 4 bases and J by 4 bases, with 20 bases left in between. The CDR3 nucleotides are TGTGCCAGCAGCCCCCTGCGACCAGGGAAAACGTACGAGCAGTACTTC. Its protein product is CASSPLRPGKTYEQYF.

The chain joins TRBV12-3 or TRBV12-4 to TRBJ2-1; maybe TRBD1 (6 bases). CDR3 size: 16 residues. Deletions cut 2 bases from V and 4 bases from J, with 15 bases between. The CDR3 bases are TGTGCCAGCAGTTTAATCGGTGGGACACTTTACAATGAGCAGTTCTTC. Residues: CASSLIGGTLYNEQFF.

In its sample, this clonotype was seen many times. The J gene is TRBJ2-1, the V gene TRBV7-8, with 7 bases identical to TRBD2. The CDR3 runs to 17 residues. With V trimmed by 7 bases and J by 7 bases, 19 bases remained unmatched. The germline V gene has CDR1 SGHVS and CDR2 FQNEAQ. Here the CDR3 DNA reads TGTGCCAGCACCCCCTTGGGCGTTGCGGGAGTACGTAATGAGCAGTTCTTC. Encoded protein: CASTPLGVAGVRNEQFF.

Written as DNA, the CDR3 is TGTGCCAGCAGGCTGCTAGCGGGGGGTTACAATGAGCAGTTCTTC. Translated: CASRLLAGGYNEQFF. V gene TRBV28 combines with J gene TRBJ2-1; 11 bases are shared with TRBD2. V lost 6 bases, J lost 4 bases, and 5 bases stayed unmatched. Germline CDR1 reads MDHEN; CDR2 reads SYDVKM. CDR3 size: 15 residues.

The table lists this clonotype with many counts. The chain links TRBV12-3 or TRBV12-4 to TRBJ2-7, with 7 positions matching TRBD1. The CDR3 has 16 amino acids. J gave up 0 bases and V 6 bases, and 11 bases lay outside the gene matches. The CDR3 reads CASSDRGRTGSYEQYF. The CDR3, as DNA: TGTGCCAGCAGCGATCGGGGAAGGACAGGCTCCTACGAGCAGTACTTC.

In its sample, this clonotype was seen many times. The chain carries TRBV5-6 and TRBJ1-5; 7 bases align to TRBD1. The CDR3 spans 14 residues. The V segment lost 2 bases and the J segment 4 bases; nucleotides outside the gene matches: 3. Germline V gene data show CDR1 as SGHDT and CDR2 as YYEEEE. CDR3 residues: CASSFRTGNQPQHF. DNA of the CDR3: TGTGCCAGCAGCTTCAGGACAGGTAATCAGCCCCAGCATTTT. The full variable domain, rest sourced from reference TRBV5-6 and TRBJ1-5, is DAGVTQSPTHLIKTRGQQVTLRCSPKSGHDTVSWYQQALGQGPQFIFQYYEEEERQRGNFPDRFSGHQFPNYSSELNVNALLLGDSALYLCASSFRTGNQPQHFGDGTRLSIL.